Presented here are 8 T cell receptor beta chains from one specimen sequenced in a study of shared clonotypes between healthy human individuals. Assay: immunoSEQ multiplex PCR; the TCRdb copy retains only in-frame clones and omits some. There are about 690,000 clones in the sample; less than 95% occur only once, and 30% to 40% lies in the top ten. Sequencing input: memory CD8+ T cells from PBMCs. Specified subset: CD45RO+ cells pooled with CCR7-negative TemRA cells. Source of these receptors: a man between 18 and 29 years old in good health. Some clones in this sample may be carry-over from other donors' samples.

This clone occurred a few times. This chain links TRBV27 with TRBJ1-1; D is perhaps TRBD1 (5 bases). In germline, CDR1 is MNHEY, CDR2 SMNVEV (reference sequence). Trimming shortened V by 3 bases and J by 3 bases, and 8 bases separated the two germline ends. There are 13 residues in the CDR3. The DNA of the CDR3 is TGTGCCAGCAGTTTGGGGCGGCACACTGAAGCTTTCTTT. This translates into CASSLGRHTEAFF.

The sample holds one count of this clone. The chain has TRBV19 and TRBJ2-7; TRBD1 agrees at 7 bases. CDR1 is LNHDA and CDR2 is SQIVND in the germline V gene (reference sequence). CDR3 length: 15 amino acids. V was clipped by 1 base and J by 1 base; unmatched bases: 4. CDR3 residues: CASSIAQGVSYEQYF. CDR3 DNA sequence: TGTGCCAGTAGTATAGCGCAGGGGGTTTCCTACGAGCAGTACTTC. The variable domain in full, with the rest retrieved from reference TRBV19 and TRBJ2-7, is DGGITQSPKYLFRKEGQNVTLSCEQNLNHDAMYWYRQDPGQGLRLIYYSQIVNDFQKGDIAEGYSVSREKKESFPLTVTSAQKNPTAFYLCASSIAQGVSYEQYFGPGTRLTVT.

The V call is TRBV5-1, the J call TRBJ2-7, with D unclear. Germline assignment: CDR1 SGHRS and CDR2 YFSETQ. Trimming took 0 bases from V and 6 from J, leaving 4 bases between them. CDR3 length: 11 residues. The CDR3 coding sequence is TGCGCCAGCAGCTTGGGGCTCGAGCAGTACTTC. This sequence encodes CASSLGLEQYF.

The chain recombines TRBV4-2 with TRBJ2-7, with 8 bases matching TRBD1. Germline V lookup: CDR1 LGHNA, CDR2 YNFKEQ. CDR3 length: 16 amino acids. V was pared by 4 bases and J by 0 bases, with 8 bases of the junction left unmatched. The CDR3 loop reads CASSPLQGGLSYEQYF. DNA of the CDR3: TGTGCCAGCAGCCCCTTACAGGGGGGACTCTCCTACGAGCAGTACTTC.

This rearrangement joins TRBV7-8 to TRBJ2-5, with 9 bases lining up with TRBD2. Germline V gene sequence: CDR1 SGHVS, CDR2 FQNEAQ. The CDR3 totals 16 residues. V lost 1 base, J lost 2 bases, and 5 bases stayed unmatched. The CDR3 DNA sequence: TGTGCCAGCAGCTTAGAAGGACTAGCGTATCAAGAGACCCAGTACTTC. It is translated as CASSLEGLAYQETQYF.

The chain is built from TRBV7-2 and TRBJ1-2, with 8 nucleotides matching TRBD1. Trimming removed 1 base from V and 3 bases from J; junction bases left unmatched: 7. The CDR3 loop spans 16 amino acids. The germline gives CDR1 SGHTA, CDR2 FQGNSA. DNA for the CDR3: TGTGCCAGCAGCTTAGGTCCCGACAGGGGCTACTATGGCTACACCTTC. Encoded protein: CASSLGPDRGYYGYTF.

V and J are TRBV4-3 and TRBJ1-4; a possible D gene is TRBD1 (5 bases). V lost 0 bases and J 6 bases, leaving 11 bases between the germline ends. The CDR3 consists of 15 residues. Germline loops: CDR1 LGHNA, CDR2 YSLEER. CDR3: CASSQEPGRHEKLFF. DNA of the CDR3: TGCGCCAGCAGCCAAGAACCGGGGCGTCATGAAAAACTGTTTTTT.

The chain uses TRBV9 and TRBJ2-5; the D call may be TRBD1 or TRBD2 (5 bases each). The CDR3 runs to 15 residues. V was pared by 6 bases and J by 5 bases, with 20 bases between. Germline lookup yields CDR1 SGDLS and CDR2 YYNGEE. CDR3 sequence reads: CASNSPPRDGETQYF. CDR3 nucleotide sequence: TGTGCCAGCAACTCCCCCCCCCGGGACGGGGAGACCCAGTACTTC.